The 22 T cell receptor beta chains presented below share a single source sample, sequenced in a study of cytomegalovirus exposure and HLA in healthy donors. Primers for the PCR totalled 60 Vbeta and 13 Jbeta. The data were produced by immunoSEQ multiplex PCR, yet TCRdb's version contains in-frame clones alone and is incomplete. The sample comprises more than 200,000 clones, about 81% of which are singletons, and about 6.4% rests with the top ten. The sample comprised PBMCs. Receptors were obtained from a man aged 40-49 years in good health and CMV-seropositive.

This clone came up a few times. The CDR3 bases are TGTGCCAGCAGCTTAGCCGGGACAGCGAATGAAAAACTGTTTTTT. Protein sequence: CASSLAGTANEKLFF. V usage is TRBV7-6 and J usage is TRBJ1-4; TRBD1 aligns across 7 bases. Germline V CDR1 and CDR2: SGHVS, FNYEAQ. Germline trimming cut 0 bases from V and 5 bases from J; bases unmatched to any gene: 3. The CDR3 loop spans 15 amino acids.

Turning to this clone: Other DNA sequences from this sample encode an identical CDR3 as well. This chain uses TRBV27 with TRBJ1-3; D not certain. Looked up from germline, CDR1 is MNHEY and CDR2 is SMNVEV (reference sequence). V gave up 2 bases and J gave up 1 base, with 6 bases separating them. The CDR3 consists of 14 residues. CDR3 amino acids: CASSLRGSGNTIYF. DNA of the CDR3: TGTGCCAGCAGTTTACGGGGATCTGGAAACACCATATATTTT.

The chain links TRBV7-9 to TRBJ1-1; D may be TRBD1 (5 bases). Germline values: CDR1 SEHNR, CDR2 FQNEAQ (reference sequence). V was cut by 5 bases and J by 2 bases, with 15 bases left in between. The CDR3 is 15 amino acids. The CDR3 protein is CASSPVTGGNTEAFF. The CDR3 DNA reads TGTGCCAGCAGCCCTGTTACAGGCGGTAACACTGAAGCTTTCTTT. The full variable domain, its missing parts supplied by reference TRBV7-9 and TRBJ1-1, is DTGVSQNPRHKITKRGQNVTFRCDPISEHNRLYWYRQTLGQGPEFLTYFQNEAQLEKSRLLSDRFSAERPKGSFSTLEIQRTEQGDSAMYLCASSPVTGGNTEAFFGQGTRLTVV.

The chain recombines TRBV7-9 with TRBJ1-2; D is undetermined. V lost 4 bases and J 1 base, leaving 10 bases between the germline ends. Germline CDR1 reads SEHNR; CDR2 reads FQNEAQ (reference sequence). The CDR3 runs to 14 residues. CDR3 loop: CASSSGESNYGYTF. Here the CDR3 DNA reads TGTGCCAGCAGCTCCGGGGAGAGTAACTATGGCTACACCTTC.

The gene calls are TRBV7-8 and TRBJ2-7, with TRBD1 matching over 12 bases. The length of the CDR3 is 13 residues. The germline gives CDR1 SGHVS, CDR2 FQNEAQ. The V segment lost 10 bases and the J segment 7 bases; nucleotides outside the gene matches: 8. CDR3 bases: TGTGCCACCTCGGGACAGGGGGCGGGGGAGCAGTACTTC. Protein product: CATSGQGAGEQYF.

This chain uses TRBV14 with TRBJ2-5; 12 nucleotides align to TRBD2. Trimming at V came to 5 bases and at J to 7 bases, leaving 8 bases not matched to a gene. The germline gives CDR1 SGHDN, CDR2 FVKESK. The CDR3 covers 15 residues. In nucleotides, the CDR3 is TGTGCCAGCAGCGCCCGACTAGCGGGAGTTGGGACCCAGTACTTC. Protein: CASSARLAGVGTQYF.

The chain uses TRBV5-1 and TRBJ2-7, with D perhaps matching TRBD1 (5 bases). Germline assignment: CDR1 SGHRS and CDR2 YFSETQ. CDR3 length: 13 residues. The V and J ends lost 2 bases and 4 bases respectively, with 10 bases between them. The chain's CDR3 is CASSLGVGYEQYV. The CDR3 nucleotides are TGCGCCAGCAGCTTAGGGGTTGGGTACGAGCAGTACGTC.

The rearrangement joins TRBV2 to TRBJ2-7; 8 bases are a match to TRBD2. This CDR3 spans 15 amino acids. The V gene's germline CDR1 is SNHLY and CDR2 FYNNEI. Unmatched junction bases numbered 11, after V lost 4 bases and J lost 6 bases. The CDR3 nucleotides read TGTGCCAGCAGTGTGCTGGCGGGAGGCCAAGGCGAGCAGTACTTC. This encodes CASSVLAGGQGEQYF.

The gene calls are TRBV7-6 and TRBJ1-1; weak D call: TRBD1 (5 bases). The CDR3 is made up of 14 amino acids. Germline-derived CDR1 and CDR2 are SGHVS and FNYEAQ. Trimming removed 1 base at V and 1 base at J, with 7 bases between. The CDR3: CASSLVGGNTEAFF. CDR3 DNA: TGTGCCAGCAGCTTAGTGGGGGGGAACACTGAAGCTTTCTTT.

V gene TRBV7-2 combines with J gene TRBJ2-4; weak D call: TRBD1 (5 bases). This CDR3 spans 13 amino acids. CDR1 is SGHTA and CDR2 is FQGNSA in the germline V gene. V dropped 6 bases and J dropped 6 bases, with 12 bases sitting between them. Here the CDR3 DNA reads TGTGCCAGCAGTCAGGGCAGTATAAACATTCAGTACTTC. This gives the protein CASSQGSINIQYF.

The count of this clone is one. The rearrangement links TRBV9 to TRBJ2-2, with D tentatively TRBD2 (6 bases). V was cut by 0 bases and J by 0 bases, with 12 bases left in between. Germline V gives CDR1 SGDLS, CDR2 YYNGEE. The CDR3 runs to 17 residues. The CDR3: CASSVGSSSANTGELFF. The DNA for the CDR3 is TGTGCCAGCAGCGTAGGGTCCTCTAGCGCGAACACCGGGGAGCTGTTTTTT.

V gene TRBV9 combines with J gene TRBJ2-5; TRBD2 might be the D (6 bases). The CDR3 totals 14 residues. Germline V gives CDR1 SGDLS, CDR2 YYNGEE. With 0 bases removed from V and 7 bases from J, the gap between germline ends came to 13 bases. The CDR3 protein is CASSVAALEGTQYF. CDR3 DNA: TGTGCCAGCAGCGTAGCGGCGCTGGAGGGGACCCAGTACTTC.

The rearrangement uses TRBV7-9 and TRBJ2-7; the match to TRBD1 covers 7 bases. The CDR3 is made up of 15 amino acids. In germline, CDR1 is SEHNR, CDR2 FQNEAQ (reference sequence). The junction had 5 bases not matched to a gene; V was cut back by 3 bases and J by 0 bases. The CDR3 sequence: CASSFETGSSYEQYF. Here the CDR3 DNA reads TGTGCCAGCAGCTTCGAGACAGGGAGCTCCTACGAGCAGTACTTC.

V usage is TRBV5-1 and J usage is TRBJ2-4; D gene ambiguous. Germline V gives CDR1 SGHRS, CDR2 YFSETQ. V gave up 3 bases and J gave up 7 bases, with 17 bases separating them. The CDR3 is made up of 15 amino acids. This chain's CDR3 is CASSSLGDIDNIQYF. The CDR3 DNA follows: TGCGCCAGCAGCTCCCTAGGAGATATCGACAACATTCAGTACTTC.

V gene TRBV19 combines with J gene TRBJ1-4; no firm D call. V lost 4 bases and J 2 bases, leaving 23 bases between the germline ends. This CDR3 has 19 residues. Germline assignment: CDR1 LNHDA and CDR2 SQIVND (reference sequence). This CDR3 is CASSKNPGSASGTNEKLFF. The CDR3 nucleotides read TGTGCCAGTAGTAAGAATCCGGGATCAGCATCCGGCACTAATGAAAAACTGTTTTTT.

This clone was seen a handful of times. V gene TRBV10-2 combines with J gene TRBJ1-1; D possibly corresponds to TRBD1 (5 bases). V was pared by 6 bases and J by 0 bases, with 20 bases between. There are 17 residues in the CDR3. Germline lookup yields CDR1 WSHSY and CDR2 SAAADI. This chain's CDR3 is CASSEDLTAMLNTEAFF. Here the CDR3 DNA reads TGCGCCAGCAGCGAGGACCTGACAGCTATGTTGAACACTGAAGCTTTCTTT.

The V gene is TRBV6-5, the J gene TRBJ1-4, with TRBD1 as a possible D gene (5 bases). CDR1 is MNHEY, CDR2 SVGAGI, per germline. Trimming pared 4 bases from V and 4 bases from J, leaving 13 bases between. CDR3 length equals 15 residues. The CDR3 DNA reads as TGTGCCAGCAGTTTTGCGGATAGGGGTAATGAAAAACTGTTTTTT. Translation: CASSFADRGNEKLFF.

This sequence joins TRBV5-1 and TRBJ2-2; 8 bases are shared with TRBD2. This CDR3 is built from 15 residues. The germline V gene encodes CDR1 SGHRS and CDR2 YFSETQ. The J segment lost 2 bases and the V segment lost 4 bases, leaving 4 bases of the junction unmatched. The CDR3 nucleotides are TGCGCCAGCAGCCCGACTAGCGAAAACACCGGGGAGCTGTTTTTT. Translated, it gives CASSPTSENTGELFF.

The V call is TRBV7-9, the J call TRBJ1-2; no clear D gene. This CDR3 is 14 amino acids long. The germline V gene encodes CDR1 SEHNR and CDR2 FQNEAQ (reference sequence). The germline V and J ends were trimmed by 5 bases and 4 bases, with 14 bases remaining between them. CDR3 DNA: TGTGCCAGCAGCCCCGCAGTGGTCCGCTATGGCTACACCTTC. This gives the protein CASSPAVVRYGYTF.

CDR3 in amino acids: CASSQGVGNTEAFF. CDR3 sequence (DNA): TGTGCCAGCAGCCAAGGGGTGGGTAACACTGAAGCTTTCTTT. The V and J genes are TRBV5-6 and TRBJ1-1; D may be TRBD1 (5 bases). The CDR3 covers 14 residues. V was pared by 4 bases and J by 2 bases, with 12 bases between. CDR1 is SGHDT, CDR2 YYEEEE, per germline. Filled out from reference TRBV5-6 and TRBJ1-1, the complete variable domain reads DAGVTQSPTHLIKTRGQQVTLRCSPKSGHDTVSWYQQALGQGPQFIFQYYEEEERQRGNFPDRFSGHQFPNYSSELNVNALLLGDSALYLCASSQGVGNTEAFFGQGTRLTVV.

The chain employs TRBV5-4 and TRBJ2-2; TRBD2 matches 14 bases. This CDR3 spans 15 amino acids. CDR1 SGHNT and CDR2 YYREEE come from the germline V gene (reference sequence). The trim removed 4 bases at V and 8 bases at J, leaving 4 bases unmatched. The CDR3 here is CASSTGTSGRGELFF. For the CDR3, the DNA is TGTGCCAGCAGCACAGGGACTAGCGGGAGAGGGGAGCTGTTTTTT.

This clone was detected only a few times. The DNA is left out, because the CDR3 cannot be placed on it with certainty; the CDR3 is given as TCRdb lists it. The chain recombines TRBV7-9 with TRBJ2-7; the D call in the table, TRBD2, was not verified against the DNA. Germline assignment: CDR1 SEHNR and CDR2 FQNEAQ (reference sequence). With termini counted, the CDR3 has 18 amino acids. CDR3 amino acids: CSSSLSLRGLAGVYEQYF.